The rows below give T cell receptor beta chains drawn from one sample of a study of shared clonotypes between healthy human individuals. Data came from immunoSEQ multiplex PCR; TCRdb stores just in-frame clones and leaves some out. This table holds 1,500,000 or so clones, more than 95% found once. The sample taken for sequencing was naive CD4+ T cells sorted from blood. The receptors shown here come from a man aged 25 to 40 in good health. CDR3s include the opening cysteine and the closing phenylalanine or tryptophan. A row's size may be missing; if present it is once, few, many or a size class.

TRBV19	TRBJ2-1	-	CASSTVRDNEQFF
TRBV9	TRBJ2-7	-	CASSEGLVPEQYF
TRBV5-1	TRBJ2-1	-	CASSQLAGVDEQFF
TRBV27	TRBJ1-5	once	CAARKDSNQPQHF
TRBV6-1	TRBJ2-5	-	CASSEGRLYQETQYF
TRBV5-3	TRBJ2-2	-	CARSQPKASGRVGTGELFF
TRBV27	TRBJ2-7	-	CASRLQGAGAYEQYF
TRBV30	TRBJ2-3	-	CAWSRGTSGSTDTQYF
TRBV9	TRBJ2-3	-	CASSVVGQGDTDTQYF
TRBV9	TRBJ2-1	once	CASSVLAGGGYNEQFF
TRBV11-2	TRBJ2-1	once	CASSLGAPYNEQFF
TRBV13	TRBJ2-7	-	CASSLMALAGSYEQYF
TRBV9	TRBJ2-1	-	CASSVRGNVGWLNEQFF
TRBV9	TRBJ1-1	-	CASSVNPAGNTEAFF
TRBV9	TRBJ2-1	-	CASSVAGQGLGNEQFF
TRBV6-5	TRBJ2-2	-	CASGQGRPDTGELFF
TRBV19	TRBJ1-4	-	CASTDPAGDNEKLFF
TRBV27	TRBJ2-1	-	CASSPGGVTSGRFSSYNEQFF
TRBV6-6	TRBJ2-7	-	CASSYSSGPLYEQYF
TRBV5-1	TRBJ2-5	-	CASSLNGQGQETQYF
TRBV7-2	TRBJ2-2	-	CASRVQSGPPSGTGELFF
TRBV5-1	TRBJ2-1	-	CASSLWLAGTNEQFF
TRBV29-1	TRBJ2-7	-	CSVVTYEQYF
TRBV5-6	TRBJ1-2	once	CASSPSGRFNYGYTF
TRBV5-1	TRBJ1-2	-	CASSLASNYGYTF
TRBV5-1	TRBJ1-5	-	CASSQRGGQPQHF
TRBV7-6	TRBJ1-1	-	CASSPNGGGFEAFF
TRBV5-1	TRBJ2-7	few	CASSPGTSGYEQYF
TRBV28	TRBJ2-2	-	CASTEGTSVSTGELFF
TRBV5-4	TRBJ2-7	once	CASSLLAGGKIDEQYF
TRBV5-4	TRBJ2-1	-	CASSPGLAGELEQFF
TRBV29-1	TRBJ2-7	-	CSVVEAKAGTGGSYEQYF